Listed below are T cell receptor beta chains from one sample, sequenced in a study of T-cell memory formation after mild COVID-19. TCRdb re-derived calls from the 5' RACE reads in MiXCR, one entry per CDR3 protein. The repertoire holds over 300,000 distinct CDR3 sequences, 20% to 25% seen once, with approximately 22% in the top ten. The sequenced sample was PBMCs or a T cell subset sorted from them (not recorded which). The receptors here all came from a man aged 18 to 30 who had mild COVID-19 (a few samples of this study predate the infection). Cell type and time point are not known. CDR3s include the opening cysteine and the closing phenylalanine or tryptophan. Fields, in order: CDR3 protein, CDR3 DNA, V gene, J gene, D gene, clone size. D genes are given only for firm matches. Clone size, where shown, is once, few, many, or a class for clones that have expanded.

cdr3_aa: CASSPYMAGEQFF
cdr3_nt: TGTGCCAGCAGTCCCTACATGGCGGGTGAGCAGTTCTTC
v_call: TRBV28
j_call: TRBJ2-1
d_call: -
clone_size: -

cdr3_aa: CASSLGERPYEQYF
cdr3_nt: TGCGCCAGCAGCTTGGGGGAGAGACCCTACGAGCAGTACTTC
v_call: TRBV5-1
j_call: TRBJ2-7
d_call: -
clone_size: many

cdr3_aa: CASSSKYSYNEQFF
cdr3_nt: TGTGCCAGCAGCTCCAAATACTCCTACAATGAGCAGTTCTTC
v_call: TRBV7-9
j_call: TRBJ2-1
d_call: -
clone_size: -

cdr3_aa: CASTRAGENSPLHF
cdr3_nt: TGTGCCAGCACCAGGGCAGGGGAAAATTCACCCCTCCACTTT
v_call: TRBV7-9
j_call: TRBJ1-6
d_call: -
clone_size: few

cdr3_aa: CASSLLPEETQYF
cdr3_nt: TGTGCTAGCAGCTTACTGCCAGAAGAGACCCAGTACTTC
v_call: TRBV7-7
j_call: TRBJ2-5
d_call: -
clone_size: few

cdr3_aa: CSARRTSPQETQYF
cdr3_nt: TGCAGTGCTCGCCGGACTAGTCCTCAAGAGACCCAGTACTTC
v_call: TRBV20-1
j_call: TRBJ2-5
d_call: TRBD2
clone_size: -

cdr3_aa: CASSVGQASGNTIYF
cdr3_nt: TGTGCCAGCAGCGTGGGACAGGCCTCTGGAAACACCATATATTTT
v_call: TRBV9
j_call: TRBJ1-3
d_call: TRBD1
clone_size: few

cdr3_aa: CASRRNGGLDVAGELFF
cdr3_nt: TGTGCCAGCAGACGCAACGGGGGGCTAGACGTTGCCGGGGAGCTGTTTTTT
v_call: TRBV7-6
j_call: TRBJ2-2
d_call: -
clone_size: few

cdr3_aa: CATSRDVGSGNTIYF
cdr3_nt: TGTGCCACCAGCAGAGATGTGGGATCTGGAAACACCATATATTTT
v_call: TRBV15
j_call: TRBJ1-3
d_call: -
clone_size: -

cdr3_aa: CASSPSGKGSTEAFF
cdr3_nt: TGTGCCAGCAGCCCCAGTGGGAAGGGCTCAACTGAAGCTTTCTTT
v_call: TRBV9
j_call: TRBJ1-1
d_call: -
clone_size: -

cdr3_aa: CASSVVGYTGELFF
cdr3_nt: TGTGCCAGCAGCGTAGTCGGGTACACCGGGGAGCTGTTTTTT
v_call: TRBV9
j_call: TRBJ2-2
d_call: -
clone_size: few

cdr3_aa: CASSLQRGSNSYQETQYF
cdr3_nt: TGTGCCAGCAGCTTACAGCGGGGGTCCAATTCGTACCAAGAGACCCAGTACTTC
v_call: TRBV7-3
j_call: TRBJ2-5
d_call: TRBD2
clone_size: few

cdr3_aa: CASKSGLAGGLRQETQYF
cdr3_nt: TGCGCCAGCAAATCAGGACTAGCGGGGGGGCTTCGGCAAGAGACCCAGTACTTC
v_call: TRBV10-2
j_call: TRBJ2-5
d_call: TRBD2
clone_size: -

cdr3_aa: CSSTYGYEQYF
cdr3_nt: TGCAGCTCAACATACGGCTACGAGCAGTACTTC
v_call: TRBV29-1
j_call: TRBJ2-7
d_call: -
clone_size: -

cdr3_aa: CASSYGTLDNEQFF
cdr3_nt: TGCGCCAGCAGCTACGGGACTCTTGACAATGAGCAGTTCTTC
v_call: TRBV5-1
j_call: TRBJ2-1
d_call: -
clone_size: many

cdr3_aa: CASSFQSGVGDTQYF
cdr3_nt: TGTGCCAGCAGCTTCCAGAGCGGGGTAGGAGATACGCAGTATTTT
v_call: TRBV7-2
j_call: TRBJ2-3
d_call: TRBD2
clone_size: -

cdr3_aa: CASSPSSSGGIQYF
cdr3_nt: TGTGCCAGCAGCCCCTCATCCAGCGGGGGTATTCAGTACTTC
v_call: TRBV7-9
j_call: TRBJ2-4
d_call: TRBD2
clone_size: -

cdr3_aa: CASSPSGGDNEKLFF
cdr3_nt: TGTGCCAGCAGCCCCTCGGGGGGGGATAATGAAAAACTGTTTTTT
v_call: TRBV7-2
j_call: TRBJ1-4
d_call: -
clone_size: -

cdr3_aa: CASSFQFGAGNTIYF
cdr3_nt: TGTGCCAGCAGCTTCCAGTTTGGGGCTGGAAACACCATATATTTT
v_call: TRBV7-2
j_call: TRBJ1-3
d_call: -
clone_size: many

cdr3_aa: CASSPQQGRNTEAFF
cdr3_nt: TGTGCCAGCAGCCCCCAGCAGGGTAGGAACACTGAAGCTTTCTTT
v_call: TRBV7-2
j_call: TRBJ1-1
d_call: -
clone_size: few

cdr3_aa: CASSPGTETQYF
cdr3_nt: TGTGCCAGCAGCCCGGGGACAGAGACCCAGTACTTC
v_call: TRBV5-4
j_call: TRBJ2-5
d_call: -
clone_size: -

cdr3_aa: CASSHPGEMNTEAFF
cdr3_nt: TGTGCCAGCAGTCACCCAGGGGAGATGAACACTGAAGCTTTCTTT
v_call: TRBV2
j_call: TRBJ1-1
d_call: -
clone_size: -

cdr3_aa: CASSLDSTDTQYF
cdr3_nt: TGTGCCAGCAGCTTGGACAGCACAGATACGCAGTATTTT
v_call: TRBV5-6
j_call: TRBJ2-3
d_call: -
clone_size: many

cdr3_aa: CASSQGLASYEQYF
cdr3_nt: TGCGCCAGCAGCCAGGGACTAGCCTCCTACGAGCAGTACTTC
v_call: TRBV4-1
j_call: TRBJ2-7
d_call: TRBD2
clone_size: -

cdr3_aa: CASSRREGVGEKLFF
cdr3_nt: TGTGCCAGCAGCCGCAGGGAGGGTGTAGGTGAAAAACTGTTTTTT
v_call: TRBV4-2
j_call: TRBJ1-4
d_call: -
clone_size: few

cdr3_aa: CASSLQGQPIYGYTF
cdr3_nt: TGTGCCAGCAGCCTTCAAGGACAGCCCATCTATGGCTACACCTTC
v_call: TRBV28
j_call: TRBJ1-2
d_call: -
clone_size: -